The rows below give T cell receptor beta chains drawn from one sample of a study of beta chain features in type 1 diabetes. Profiling relied on immunoSEQ multiplex PCR, and the TCRdb table lists in-frame clones only, not all of them. Here the sample spans over 20,000 clones, about 52% being singletons. Sequenced material: stem cell memory CD4+ T cells from blood. All receptors derive from a man aged 25-40 years with type 1 diabetes. Both conserved end residues are trimmed from each CDR3. Part of the rows lack a size; the others show once, few, many or a class for expanded clones.

abundance | j_gene | v_gene | CDR3aa
once | TRBJ1-2 | TRBV7-9 | ASSLVLGGYT
. | TRBJ1-5 | TRBV19 | ASRRDRYSNQPQH
. | TRBJ1-4 | TRBV6-6 | ASSYSFGATNEKLF
. | TRBJ2-1 | TRBV2 | ASSRLLVYNEQF
few | TRBJ2-3 | TRBV29-1 | SADGPVSTDTQY
. | TRBJ1-2 | TRBV18 | ASSPPSDSQYT
. | TRBJ2-1 | TRBV19 | ASKGAGGPENEQF
. | TRBJ2-5 | TRBV7-9 | ASSSAARQETQY
few | TRBJ2-1 | TRBV28 | ASSLRGEQF
. | TRBJ2-1 | TRBV2 | ASSGTGPLGEQF
. | TRBJ2-1 | TRBV5-1 | ASSLGGLANSYNEQF
few | TRBJ1-1 | TRBV2 | ASVGQIEAF
. | TRBJ2-7 | TRBV5-1 | ASSFDPGVGAYEQY
few | TRBJ2-5 | TRBV5-4 | ASSPGTRGEETQY
. | TRBJ1-2 | TRBV6-6 | ASSSQTGYAYGYT
. | TRBJ1-1 | TRBV6-6 | ASTDRGGGGTEAF